The subject of this entry is one T cell receptor beta chain. The data are from a study of cytomegalovirus exposure and HLA in healthy donors. TCRdb's copy holds only in-frame clones and misses some; the assay was immunoSEQ multiplex PCR. The sample has roughly 100,000 clones, less than 85% seen once. The V gene end was trimmed by 3 bases and the J gene end by 8 bases; junction bases not matched to a gene: 5. The CDR3 spans 14 residues. Per the germline V gene, CDR1 is PRHDT and CDR2 is FYEKMQ (reference sequence). The material sequenced was PBMCs. The receptor comes from a man younger than 35 in good health and CMV-seropositive. The chain joins TRBV13 to TRBJ2-1, with TRBD2 matching 9 bases. The CDR3 loop is CASSFSGSRDEQFF. CDR3 nucleotides: TGTGCCAGCAGCTTTAGCGGGAGTAGGGATGAGCAGTTCTTC.